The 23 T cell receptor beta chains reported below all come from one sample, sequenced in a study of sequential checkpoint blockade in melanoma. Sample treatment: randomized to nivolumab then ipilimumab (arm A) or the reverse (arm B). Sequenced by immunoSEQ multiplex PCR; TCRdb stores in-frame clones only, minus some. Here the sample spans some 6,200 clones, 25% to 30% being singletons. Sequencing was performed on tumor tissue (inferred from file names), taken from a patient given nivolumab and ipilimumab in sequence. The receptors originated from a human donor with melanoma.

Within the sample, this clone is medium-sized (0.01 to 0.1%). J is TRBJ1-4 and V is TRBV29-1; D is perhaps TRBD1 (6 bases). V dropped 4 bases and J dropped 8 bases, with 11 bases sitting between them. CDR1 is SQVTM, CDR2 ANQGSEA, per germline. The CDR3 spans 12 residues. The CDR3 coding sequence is TGCAGCGTTGCAGGGGCTAGGGAAAAACTGTTTTTT. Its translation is CSVAGAREKLFF.

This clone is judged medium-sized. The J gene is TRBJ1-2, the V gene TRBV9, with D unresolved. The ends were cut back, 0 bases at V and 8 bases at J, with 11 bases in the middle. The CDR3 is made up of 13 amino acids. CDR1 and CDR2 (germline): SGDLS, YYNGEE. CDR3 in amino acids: CASSVDLGNGYTF. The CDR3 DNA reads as TGTGCCAGCAGCGTAGATCTGGGGAACGGCTACACCTTC.

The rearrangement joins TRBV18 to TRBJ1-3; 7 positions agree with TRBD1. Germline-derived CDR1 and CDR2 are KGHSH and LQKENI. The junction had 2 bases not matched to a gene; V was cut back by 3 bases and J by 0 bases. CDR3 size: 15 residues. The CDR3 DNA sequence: TGTGCCAGCTCACCCCAGGGGGGCTCTGGAAACACCATATATTTT. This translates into CASSPQGGSGNTIYF.

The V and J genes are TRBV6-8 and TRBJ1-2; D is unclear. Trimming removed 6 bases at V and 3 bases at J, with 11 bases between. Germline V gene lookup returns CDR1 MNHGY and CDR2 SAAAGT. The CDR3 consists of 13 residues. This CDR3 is CASSKELDYGYTF. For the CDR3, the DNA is TGTGCCAGCAGCAAAGAGCTGGACTATGGCTACACCTTC.

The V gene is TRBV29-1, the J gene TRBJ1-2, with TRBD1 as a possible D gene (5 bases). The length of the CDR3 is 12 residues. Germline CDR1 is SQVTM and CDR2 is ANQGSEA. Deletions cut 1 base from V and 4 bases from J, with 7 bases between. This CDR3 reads CSVEGGGYGYTF. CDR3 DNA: TGCAGCGTTGAAGGCGGGGGCTATGGCTACACCTTC.

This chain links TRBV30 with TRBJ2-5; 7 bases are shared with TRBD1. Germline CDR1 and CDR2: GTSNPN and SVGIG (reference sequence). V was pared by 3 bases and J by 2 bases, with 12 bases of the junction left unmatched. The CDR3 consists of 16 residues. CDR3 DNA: TGTGCCTGGAGAGAAAAAACAGGGGTAGGGCAAGAGACCCAGTACTTC. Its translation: CAWREKTGVGQETQYF.

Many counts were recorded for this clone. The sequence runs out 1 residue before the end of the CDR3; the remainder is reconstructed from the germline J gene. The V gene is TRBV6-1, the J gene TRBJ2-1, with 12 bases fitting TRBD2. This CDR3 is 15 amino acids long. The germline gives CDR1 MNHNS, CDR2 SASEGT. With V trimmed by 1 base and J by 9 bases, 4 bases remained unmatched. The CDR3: CASSEGLAGASEQFF. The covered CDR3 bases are TGTGCCAGCAGTGAAGGACTAGCGGGAGCCAGTGAGCAGTTC.

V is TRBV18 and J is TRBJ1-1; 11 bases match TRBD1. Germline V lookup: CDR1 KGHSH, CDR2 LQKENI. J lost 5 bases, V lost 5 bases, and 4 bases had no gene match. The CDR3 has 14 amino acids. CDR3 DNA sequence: TGTGCCAGCTCAATCGGGACAGGGGGTACTGAAGCTTTCTTT. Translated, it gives CASSIGTGGTEAFF. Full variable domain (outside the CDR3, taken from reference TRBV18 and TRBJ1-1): NAGVMQNPRHLVRRRGQEARLRCSPMKGHSHVYWYRQLPEEGLKFMVYLQKENIIDESGMPKERFSAEFPKEGPSILRIQQVVRGDSAAYFCASSIGTGGTEAFFGQGTRLTVV.

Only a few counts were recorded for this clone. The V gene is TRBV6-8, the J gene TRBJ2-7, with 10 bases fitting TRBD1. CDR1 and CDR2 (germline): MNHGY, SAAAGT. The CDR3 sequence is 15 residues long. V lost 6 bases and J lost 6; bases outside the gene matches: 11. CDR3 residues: CASRNPGQGSLEQYF. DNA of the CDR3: TGTGCCAGCAGGAACCCGGGACAGGGGAGCCTCGAGCAGTACTTC.

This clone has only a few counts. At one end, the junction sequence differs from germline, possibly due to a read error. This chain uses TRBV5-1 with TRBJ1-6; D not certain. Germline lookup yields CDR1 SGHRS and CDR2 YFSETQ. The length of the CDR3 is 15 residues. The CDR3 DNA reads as TGCGCCAGCAGGTTGGGCGGGGAATATAATTCACCCCTCCACTTT. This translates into CASRLGGEYNSPLHF.

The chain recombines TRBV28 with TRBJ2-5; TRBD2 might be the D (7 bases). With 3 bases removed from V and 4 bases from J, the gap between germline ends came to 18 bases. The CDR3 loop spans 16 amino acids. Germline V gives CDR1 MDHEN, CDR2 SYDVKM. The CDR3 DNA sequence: TGTGCCAGCAGTTTTAGTCGAGGGGGGGCTAGAGAGACCCAGTACTTC. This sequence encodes CASSFSRGGARETQYF.

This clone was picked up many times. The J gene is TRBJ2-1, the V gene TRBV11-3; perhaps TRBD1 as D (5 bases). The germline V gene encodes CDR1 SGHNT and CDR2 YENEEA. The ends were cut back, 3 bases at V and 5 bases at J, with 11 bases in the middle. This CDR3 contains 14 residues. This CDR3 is CASSLYQGNNEQFF. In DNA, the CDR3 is TGTGCCAGCAGCTTGTATCAGGGCAACAATGAGCAGTTCTTC.

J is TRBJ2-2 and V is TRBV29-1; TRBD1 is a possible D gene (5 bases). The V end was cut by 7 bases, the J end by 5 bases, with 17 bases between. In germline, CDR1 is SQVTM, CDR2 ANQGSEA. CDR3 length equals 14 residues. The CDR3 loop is CSASRRGNTGELFF. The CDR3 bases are TGCAGCGCTTCCCGAAGGGGTAATACCGGGGAGCTGTTTTTT.

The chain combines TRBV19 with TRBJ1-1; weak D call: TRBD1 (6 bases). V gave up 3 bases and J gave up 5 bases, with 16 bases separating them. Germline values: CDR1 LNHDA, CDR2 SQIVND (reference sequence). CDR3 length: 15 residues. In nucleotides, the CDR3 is TGTGCCAGTAGTATTGTTGGAGGGGGTTGGACTGAAGCTTTCTTT. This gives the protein CASSIVGGGWTEAFF.

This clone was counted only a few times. The CDR3 region is CASSRVSDQETQYF. The CDR3 bases are TGCGCCAGCAGCCGTGTATCCGACCAAGAGACCCAGTACTTC. The rearrangement uses TRBV4-1 and TRBJ2-5; D uncertain. The CDR3 has 14 residues. V was cut by 4 bases and J by 0 bases, with 9 bases left in between. Germline CDR1 is MGHRA and CDR2 is YSYEKL.

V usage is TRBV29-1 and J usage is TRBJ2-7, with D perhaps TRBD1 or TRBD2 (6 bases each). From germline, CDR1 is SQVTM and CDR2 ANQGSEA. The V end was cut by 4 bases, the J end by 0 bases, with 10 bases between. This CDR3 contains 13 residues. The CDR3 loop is CSVVRGASYEQYF. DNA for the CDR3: TGCAGCGTTGTGAGGGGGGCCTCCTACGAGCAGTACTTC.

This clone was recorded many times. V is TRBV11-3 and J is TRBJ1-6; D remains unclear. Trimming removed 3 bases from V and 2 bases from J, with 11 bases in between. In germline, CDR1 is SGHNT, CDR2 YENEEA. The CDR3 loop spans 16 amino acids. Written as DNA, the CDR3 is TGTGCCAGCAGCTTGGAAGTACCAACCTATAATTCACCCCTCCACTTT. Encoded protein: CASSLEVPTYNSPLHF.

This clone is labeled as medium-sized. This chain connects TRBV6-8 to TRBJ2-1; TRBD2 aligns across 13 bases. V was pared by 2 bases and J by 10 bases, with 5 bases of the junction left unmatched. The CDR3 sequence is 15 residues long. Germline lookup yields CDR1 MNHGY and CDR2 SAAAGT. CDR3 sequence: CASSYGGLAGNEQFF. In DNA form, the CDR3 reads TGTGCCAGCAGTTACGGGGGACTAGCGGGAAACGAGCAGTTCTTC.

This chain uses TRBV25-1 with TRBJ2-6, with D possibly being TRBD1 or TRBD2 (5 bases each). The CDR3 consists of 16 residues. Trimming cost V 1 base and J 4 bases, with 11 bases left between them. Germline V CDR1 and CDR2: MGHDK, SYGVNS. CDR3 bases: TGTGCCAGCAGTGAATCGGGGCGCCTGGGGGCCAACGTCCTGACTTTC. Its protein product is CASSESGRLGANVLTF.

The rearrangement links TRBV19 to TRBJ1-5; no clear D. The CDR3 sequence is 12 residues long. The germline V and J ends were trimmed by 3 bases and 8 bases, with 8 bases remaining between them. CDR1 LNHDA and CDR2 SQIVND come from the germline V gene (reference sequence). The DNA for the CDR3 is TGTGCCAGTAGTATTGAGGGTAAGCCCCAGCATTTT. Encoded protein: CASSIEGKPQHF.

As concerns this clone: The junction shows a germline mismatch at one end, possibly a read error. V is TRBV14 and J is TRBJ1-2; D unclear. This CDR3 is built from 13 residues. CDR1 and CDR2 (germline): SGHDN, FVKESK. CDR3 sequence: CASRQGWAAGYTF. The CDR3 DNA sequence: TGTGCCAGCAGGCAAGGTTGGGCGGCCGGCTACACCTTC.

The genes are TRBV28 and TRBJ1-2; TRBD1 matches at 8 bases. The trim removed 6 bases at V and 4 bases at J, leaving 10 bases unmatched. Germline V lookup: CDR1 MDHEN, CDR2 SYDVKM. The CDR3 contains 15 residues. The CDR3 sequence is CASRVPPGGPYGYTF. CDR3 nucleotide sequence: TGTGCCAGCAGAGTCCCTCCAGGGGGCCCCTATGGCTACACCTTC.

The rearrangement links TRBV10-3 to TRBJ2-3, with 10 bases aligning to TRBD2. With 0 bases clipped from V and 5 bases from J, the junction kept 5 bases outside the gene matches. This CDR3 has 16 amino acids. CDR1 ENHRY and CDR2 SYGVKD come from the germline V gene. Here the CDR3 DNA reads TGTGCCATCAGTGAGTCTGCTAGCGGGAGTGGAGATACGCAGTATTTT. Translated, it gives CAISESASGSGDTQYF.